Below are 20 T cell receptor beta chains sequenced from a single sample in a study of T-cell reconstitution after alpha-beta-depleted transplantation in children. Preparation of the TCRbeta library was carried out with unique molecular identifiers. TCRdb reanalysed the PCR reads using MiXCR and keeps one entry per CDR3 protein. The data hold about a million distinct CDR3 sequences, with about 29% observed a single time. The material sequenced was PBMCs, mostly from graft donor cells, taken 360 days after TCRalphabeta/CD19-depleted stem cell transplant. These receptors were taken from a boy under two years old who had a stem cell transplant for SCID, so the T cells may come from the graft donor.

The chain recombines TRBV3-1 with TRBJ2-1, with TRBD2 as a possible D gene (6 bases). V lost 0 bases and J 6 bases, leaving 18 bases between the germline ends. Germline CDR1 reads LGHDT; CDR2 reads YNNKEL (reference sequence). The CDR3 has 17 amino acids. CDR3 sequence: CASSQDDMRRDPNEQFF. CDR3 coding DNA: TGTGCCAGCAGCCAAGATGACATGCGGCGGGATCCCAATGAGCAGTTCTTC.

This clonotype was seen more than once but under ten times. The V and J genes are TRBV27 and TRBJ2-1; D remains ambiguous. Germline V gene sequence: CDR1 MNHEY, CDR2 SMNVEV (reference sequence). V dropped 2 bases and J dropped 7 bases, with 12 bases sitting between them. The CDR3 contains 14 residues. The CDR3 nucleotides read TGTGCCAGCAGTTTAGAGGTCGGACGGAATGAGCAGTTCTTC. Protein: CASSLEVGRNEQFF.

This clonotype was detected only a few times. Germline is not matched at one junction end, which may reflect a read error. The rearrangement joins TRBV2 to TRBJ2-5; 9 bases align to TRBD2. Germline-derived CDR1 and CDR2 are SNHLY and FYNNEI. The CDR3 runs 14 residues. As DNA, the CDR3 is TGTGCCAGCAGGGAAGCTAGCGGGACGGAGACCCAGTACTTC. The encoded protein is CASREASGTETQYF.

V and J are TRBV7-2 and TRBJ2-3; 8 positions match TRBD2. The germline V gene has CDR1 SGHTA and CDR2 FQGNSA. This CDR3 has 15 amino acids. The J segment lost 3 bases and the V segment lost 3 bases, leaving 5 bases of the junction unmatched. CDR3 DNA: TGTGCCAGCAGCTTCCTCGGGGGGGTAACAGATACGCAGTATTTT. Translation: CASSFLGGVTDTQYF.

The chain employs TRBV3-1 and TRBJ2-6; either TRBD1 or TRBD2 may supply D (5 bases each). Trimming pared 3 bases from V and 2 bases from J, leaving 17 bases between. The CDR3 runs 18 residues. In germline, CDR1 is LGHDT, CDR2 YNNKEL (reference sequence). CDR3 sequence reads: CASSHLGTGWAGANVLTF. CDR3 in DNA: TGTGCCAGCAGCCACCTCGGGACGGGCTGGGCTGGGGCCAACGTCCTGACTTTC.

This chain connects TRBV3-1 to TRBJ2-7; 12 positions agree with TRBD2. The CDR3 length is 18 residues. V was pared by 3 bases and J by 0 bases, with 9 bases of the junction left unmatched. Germline CDR1 LGHDT, CDR2 YNNKEL (reference sequence). The CDR3 is CASSQTSGGFIRSYEQYF. In nucleotides, the CDR3 is TGTGCCAGCAGCCAGACTAGCGGGGGATTTATCCGCTCCTACGAGCAGTACTTC.

This clonotype has more than one count but fewer than ten. This chain connects TRBV10-3 to TRBJ2-1; D is undetermined. Germline CDR1 and CDR2: ENHRY and SYGVKD. Trimming shortened V by 0 bases and J by 0 bases, and 9 bases separated the two germline ends. The CDR3 has 16 amino acids. For the CDR3, the DNA is TGTGCCATCAGTGAGTCAGGCGTTAGCTCCTACAATGAGCAGTTCTTC. Protein: CAISESGVSSYNEQFF.

This clonotype was seen more than once but under ten times. The chain links TRBV7-7 to TRBJ2-5, with no clear D. The germline CDR1 and CDR2 sequences are SSHAT and FNYEAQ (reference sequence). The CDR3 has 14 residues. Trimming stripped 1 base from V and 5 bases from J, with 11 bases between. In DNA form, the CDR3 reads TGTGCCAGCAGCTTAGTGGGCAGGTCCGAGACCCAGTACTTC. Translation gives CASSLVGRSETQYF.

In this sample, this clonotype turned up a few times. This chain connects TRBV4-1 to TRBJ1-4; no clear D. Germline loops: CDR1 MGHRA, CDR2 YSYEKL. CDR3 size: 17 residues. Trimming shortened V by 1 base and J by 0 bases, and 12 bases separated the two germline ends. This CDR3 reads CASSQVVSLATNEKLFF. The CDR3 DNA reads as TGCGCCAGCAGCCAAGTGGTCAGCCTAGCAACTAATGAAAAACTGTTTTTT.

This clonotype was observed a handful of times. The gene calls are TRBV20-1 and TRBJ2-5; TRBD2 is a possible D gene (6 bases). From germline, CDR1 is DFQATT and CDR2 SNEGSKA (reference sequence). CDR3 size: 12 residues. V gave up 6 bases and J gave up 2 bases, with 10 bases separating them. The CDR3 nucleotides read TGCAGTGCCCAGGGAGGTCAAGAGACCCAGTACTTC. It encodes CSAQGGQETQYF.

The J gene is TRBJ1-1, the V gene TRBV29-1, with D perhaps TRBD1 (5 bases). Trimming cost V 3 bases and J 3 bases, with 14 bases left between them. CDR3 length equals 14 residues. Germline CDR1 reads SQVTM; CDR2 reads ANQGSEA. The CDR3 nucleotides are TGCAGCGTTGAGAGGGGTTTCGGGTACACTGAAGCTTTCTTT. It yields the protein CSVERGFGYTEAFF.

The sample holds one count of this clonotype. The chain recombines TRBV11-2 with TRBJ1-1; no definite D call. The CDR3 has 11 residues. V was cut by 8 bases and J by 7 bases, with 11 bases left in between. Germline CDR1 SGHAT, CDR2 FQNNGV. CDR3 residues: CASRRVGEAFF. CDR3 coding DNA: TGTGCCAGCCGGAGGGTGGGTGAAGCTTTCTTT.

This sequence joins TRBV11-1 and TRBJ2-7; D is unresolved. The CDR3 totals 15 residues. Trimming took off 3 bases at V and 0 bases at J, with 12 bases between the two ends. CDR1 is SGHAT and CDR2 is FQDESV in the germline V gene (reference sequence). The CDR3, as DNA: TGTGCCAGCAGCTTGGCGCTGGACCGCTCCTACGAGCAGTACTTC. Translated: CASSLALDRSYEQYF.

This chain connects TRBV20-1 to TRBJ2-1; D unresolved. Germline V gives CDR1 DFQATT, CDR2 SNEGSKA (reference sequence). Trimming pared 2 bases from V and 8 bases from J, leaving 4 bases between. The CDR3 sequence is 10 residues long. The CDR3 DNA reads TGCAGTGCTAGAATGGATGAGCAGTTCTTC. Translated: CSARMDEQFF.

The chain uses TRBV12-3 or TRBV12-4 and TRBJ2-5; 8 bases are shared with TRBD2. Trimming cost V 7 bases and J 3 bases; bases outside gene matches: 4. The CDR3 consists of 13 residues. Written as DNA, the CDR3 is TGTGCCAGCAATCTACTAGCGGAAGAGACCCAGTACTTC. It yields the protein CASNLLAEETQYF.

This clonotype was counted only a few times. DNA of the CDR3: TGTGCCAGCAGTTGGCCTCCTGGAGACACCGGGGAGCTGTTTTTT. This codes for CASSWPPGDTGELFF. The rearrangement joins TRBV28 to TRBJ2-2; D gene uncertain. The germline V gene has CDR1 MDHEN and CDR2 SYDVKM. Deletions cut 4 bases from V and 3 bases from J, with 12 bases between. This CDR3 is 15 amino acids long.

This clonotype was observed a handful of times. V usage is TRBV5-1 and J usage is TRBJ2-6; TRBD2 matches 10 bases. V gave up 4 bases and J gave up 0 bases; unmatched junction bases: 13. This CDR3 is 20 amino acids long. CDR1 SGHRS and CDR2 YFSETQ come from the germline V gene. DNA of the CDR3: TGCGCCAGCAGCCCGGATCTAGCGGGGGATCTTCTCTCTGGGGCCAACGTCCTGACTTTC. It codes for CASSPDLAGDLLSGANVLTF.

The chain couples TRBV14 to TRBJ1-1; no clear D gene. From germline, CDR1 is SGHDN and CDR2 FVKESK. This CDR3 comprises 14 residues. Deletions cut 1 base from V and 8 bases from J, with 14 bases between. This CDR3 is CASSQVYGSTEAFF. DNA of the CDR3: TGTGCCAGCAGCCAAGTGTACGGGTCCACGGAAGCTTTCTTT. Full variable domain (outside the CDR3, taken from reference TRBV14 and TRBJ1-1): EAGVTQFPSHSVIEKGQTVTLRCDPISGHDNLYWYRRVMGKEIKFLLHFVKESKQDESGMPNNRFLAERTGGTYSTLKVQPAELEDSGVYFCASSQVYGSTEAFFGQGTRLTVV.

The chain combines TRBV7-8 with TRBJ2-3, with D perhaps TRBD2 (6 bases). Germline values: CDR1 SGHVS, CDR2 FQNEAQ. V lost 4 bases and J lost 7, with 12 bases in between. The CDR3 loop spans 13 amino acids. The CDR3 sequence is CASSWRARHTQYF. CDR3 DNA: TGTGCCAGCAGCTGGAGGGCCCGCCATACGCAGTATTTT.

This clonotype was detected only a few times. V usage is TRBV4-2 and J usage is TRBJ2-7, with 7 bases fitting TRBD2. The CDR3 runs 14 residues. The V gene end was trimmed by 0 bases and the J gene end by 8 bases; junction bases not matched to a gene: 7. Germline V CDR1 and CDR2: LGHNA, YNFKEQ. CDR3 in DNA: TGTGCCAGCAGCCAAGATCTTAGGGAGGGCAAGCAGTACTTC. Translating it yields CASSQDLREGKQYF.